One sample yielded the 11 T cell receptor beta chains listed below, sequenced in a study of T cell changes during pregnancy in multiple sclerosis (dated by TCRdb to between 2018 and 2021). The protocol used for the library was the immunoSEQ multiplex PCR assay. Here the immuneACCESS table is served through TCRdb, limited to in-frame sequences with V and J called. Missing clones are a known gap in these copies; in checked studies unresolved V genes cover under half, and the rest lacks a known reason. In all, the sample holds tens of thousands of clones, and around 92% of those were seen once. 12% of the sample is taken by the ten largest. The specimen was CD8+ T cells from peripheral blood mononuclear cells, collected after pregnancy. Every receptor here comes from a female donor with multiple sclerosis, enrolled in a pregnancy study.

This rearrangement joins TRBV6-5 to TRBJ1-1; the D gene is possibly TRBD1 (6 bases). Germline V CDR1 and CDR2: MNHEY, SVGAGI. The CDR3 is made up of 15 amino acids. V lost 7 bases to trimming and J lost 1 base, with 16 bases between them. CDR3 coding DNA: TGTGCCAGCACGGGGTGGTTGGGGGCGAACACTGAAGCTTTCTTT. It specifies CASTGWLGANTEAFF.

The V call is TRBV9, the J call TRBJ1-2, with 7 bases that match TRBD1. This CDR3 has 14 residues. CDR1 and CDR2 (germline): SGDLS, YYNGEE. The V segment lost 3 bases and the J segment 4 bases; nucleotides outside the gene matches: 6. The CDR3: CASSASGGVYGYTF. The CDR3 nucleotides read TGTGCCAGCAGCGCTTCAGGGGGAGTCTATGGCTACACCTTC.

This sequence joins TRBV30 and TRBJ1-1; possible D gene TRBD1, 5 bases. Germline V CDR1 and CDR2: GTSNPN, SVGIG (reference sequence). Trimming removed 0 bases at V and 0 bases at J, with 11 bases between. This CDR3 region has 15 residues. CDR3 sequence (DNA): TGTGCCTGGAGTGTACTGGGGGGACTGAACACTGAAGCTTTCTTT. Its protein is CAWSVLGGLNTEAFF.

The rearrangement joins TRBV2 to TRBJ1-2; TRBD1 aligns across 7 bases. Germline V CDR1 and CDR2: SNHLY, FYNNEI. With 11 bases clipped from V and 6 bases from J, the junction kept 15 bases outside the gene matches. The CDR3 contains 14 residues. The CDR3 region has the DNA TGTGCCCTCCAGGGGGGCAGGGGCAGGAATGGCTACACCTTC. Residues: CALQGGRGRNGYTF.

The CDR3 DNA follows: TGTGCCAGTAGCCTCCCCGGGGGTTTCTCCTACAATGAGCAGTTCTTC. Protein product: CASSLPGGFSYNEQFF. This chain links TRBV19 with TRBJ2-1; maybe TRBD2 (6 bases). V was pared by 6 bases and J by 0 bases, with 15 bases between. The germline CDR1 and CDR2 sequences are LNHDA and SQIVND (reference sequence). CDR3 length: 16 residues.

The chain recombines TRBV7-9 with TRBJ2-7; 7 bases match TRBD1. The CDR3 has 16 residues. The trim removed 7 bases at V and 2 bases at J, leaving 14 bases unmatched. Per the germline V gene, CDR1 is SEHNR and CDR2 is FQNEAQ (reference sequence). CDR3 sequence reads: CASTPKPGTEPYEQYF. CDR3 coding DNA: TGTGCCAGCACCCCAAAACCCGGGACAGAGCCCTACGAGCAGTACTTC.

The chain joins TRBV28 to TRBJ1-3, with D hard to call. Trimming took off 3 bases at V and 1 base at J, with 10 bases between the two ends. CDR1 is MDHEN, CDR2 SYDVKM, per germline. This CDR3 comprises 15 residues. The CDR3 here is CASSFERGSGNTIYF. The CDR3, as DNA: TGTGCCAGCAGTTTCGAGCGGGGATCTGGAAACACCATATATTTT. The full variable domain, rest sourced from reference TRBV28 and TRBJ1-3, is DVKVTQSSRYLVKRTGEKVFLECVQDMDHENMFWYRQDPGLGLRLIYFSYDVKMKEKGDIPEGYSVSREKKERFSLILESASTNQTSMYLCASSFERGSGNTIYFGEGSWLTVV.

The chain carries TRBV7-9 and TRBJ2-3; D gene uncertain. Trimming pared 3 bases from V and 4 bases from J, leaving 11 bases between. The CDR3 covers 14 residues. The germline V gene has CDR1 SEHNR and CDR2 FQNEAQ (reference sequence). CDR3 sequence: CASSFNLSPDTQYF. CDR3 DNA: TGTGCCAGCAGCTTTAACTTAAGCCCAGATACGCAGTATTTT.

V is TRBV25-1 and J is TRBJ1-6; 7 bases are shared with TRBD1. Per germline, CDR1 MGHDK and CDR2 SYGVNS. This CDR3 is 14 amino acids long. The V and J ends lost 4 bases and 9 bases, in that order; junction bases with no gene match: 6. CDR3 in amino acids: CASSAGTASSPLHF. The CDR3 nucleotides are TGTGCCAGCAGTGCCGGGACAGCGAGTTCACCCCTCCACTTT.

The chain recombines TRBV4-1 with TRBJ1-2; 7 nucleotides match TRBD1. CDR3 size: 17 residues. Trimming at V came to 3 bases and at J to 1 base, leaving 11 bases not matched to a gene. The germline V gene has CDR1 MGHRA and CDR2 YSYEKL. This CDR3 reads CASSQTIAAGGNYGYTF. The CDR3, as DNA: TGCGCCAGCAGCCAGACGATCGCGGCAGGGGGTAACTATGGCTACACCTTC.

The chain couples TRBV6-1 to TRBJ1-1, with 10 bases aligning to TRBD1. Germline V gene lookup returns CDR1 MNHNS and CDR2 SASEGT. The CDR3 is made up of 15 amino acids. After removal of 4 bases from V and 4 bases from J, the junction contained 6 bases not matched to a gene. CDR3 sequence: CASSVRTGGGTEAFF. Written as DNA, the CDR3 is TGTGCCAGCAGTGTAAGGACAGGGGGGGGCACTGAAGCTTTCTTT.